Each of the 7 T cell receptor beta chains below was sequenced from the same sample in a study of T cell responses to AZD1222 COVID-19 vaccine. The repertoire was sequenced with immunoSEQ multiplex PCR; TCRdb's copy has only in-frame clones and lacks some. Seen here are 100,000 or so clones, roughly 88% observed once, and the top ten hold roughly 14%. This sample comprised peripheral blood, obtained on day 0 of AZD1222 vaccination. Source of these receptors: an adult in good health.

DNA of the CDR3: TGTGCCAGCAGACGAGGCAGCCCCTACGAGCAGTACTTC. Protein product: CASRRGSPYEQYF. The chain has TRBV2 and TRBJ2-7; D call uncertain. The CDR3 spans 13 residues. Germline loops: CDR1 SNHLY, CDR2 FYNNEI. Trimming removed 6 bases at V and 2 bases at J, with 11 bases between.

The CDR3 nucleotides are TGTGCCAGCAGCTTGGGTCTCAACAGACTAGCGGGGTCCCACGAGCAGTACTTC. Its protein is CASSLGLNRLAGSHEQYF. J is TRBJ2-7 and V is TRBV11-2, with 11 nucleotides matching TRBD2. The CDR3 loop spans 18 amino acids. Losses at the gene ends were 3 bases for V and 5 bases for J; bases not matched to a gene: 15. The germline V gene has CDR1 SGHAT and CDR2 FQNNGV.

The chain couples TRBV7-9 to TRBJ2-7, with D perhaps assigned TRBD1 or TRBD2 (5 bases each). The CDR3 length is 15 residues. The V end was cut by 1 base, the J end by 4 bases, with 14 bases between. Germline assignment: CDR1 SEHNR and CDR2 FQNEAQ (reference sequence). As DNA, the CDR3 is TGTGCCAGCAGCTTAGGGCCGAGAGGGGCTTACGAGCAGTACTTC. Residues: CASSLGPRGAYEQYF.

CDR3 sequence reads: CAISDTGTRSYEQYF. The CDR3 DNA is TGTGCCATCAGTGACACCGGGACCCGGTCCTACGAGCAGTACTTC. This chain uses TRBV10-3 with TRBJ2-7; perhaps D is TRBD1 or TRBD2 (5 bases each). This CDR3 spans 15 amino acids. V was shortened by 3 bases and J by 1 base, with 13 bases between the two germline ends. The V gene's germline CDR1 is ENHRY and CDR2 SYGVKD.

This chain joins TRBV18 and TRBJ1-3, with no clear D. Looked up from germline, CDR1 is KGHSH and CDR2 is LQKENI. V shed 1 base and J shed 1 base, with 8 bases lying between them. CDR3 length: 15 amino acids. Here the CDR3 DNA reads TGTGCCAGCTCACCACGGACGGCTTCTGGAAACACCATATATTTT. Its protein is CASSPRTASGNTIYF. Together with reference TRBV18 and TRBJ1-3, the CDR3 gives the full variable domain: NAGVMQNPRHLVRRRGQEARLRCSPMKGHSHVYWYRQLPEEGLKFMVYLQKENIIDESGMPKERFSAEFPKEGPSILRIQQVVRGDSAAYFCASSPRTASGNTIYFGEGSWLTVV.

This clone was counted once. This chain links TRBV3-1 (or the pseudogene TRBV3-2) with TRBJ1-2, with D tentatively TRBD1 (6 bases). The CDR3 contains 15 residues. V lost 4 bases and J lost 4, with 16 bases in between. Per the germline V gene, CDR1 is LGHDT and CDR2 is YNNKEL (reference sequence). CDR3 DNA sequence: TGTGCCAGCAGCCCAGCTGGGGGCGACTTCTATGGCTACACCTTC. Protein product: CASSPAGGDFYGYTF.

The V call is TRBV7-3, the J call TRBJ1-4; D may be TRBD1 (6 bases). The CDR3 covers 18 residues. Deletions cut 4 bases from V and 8 bases from J, with 26 bases between. Germline V lookup: CDR1 SGHTA, CDR2 FQGTGA. The CDR3 DNA follows: TGTGCCAGCAGCTCCACAGGGCTAGAGCCGGGAAATCCGGAAAAACTGTTTTTT. Translated, it gives CASSSTGLEPGNPEKLFF.